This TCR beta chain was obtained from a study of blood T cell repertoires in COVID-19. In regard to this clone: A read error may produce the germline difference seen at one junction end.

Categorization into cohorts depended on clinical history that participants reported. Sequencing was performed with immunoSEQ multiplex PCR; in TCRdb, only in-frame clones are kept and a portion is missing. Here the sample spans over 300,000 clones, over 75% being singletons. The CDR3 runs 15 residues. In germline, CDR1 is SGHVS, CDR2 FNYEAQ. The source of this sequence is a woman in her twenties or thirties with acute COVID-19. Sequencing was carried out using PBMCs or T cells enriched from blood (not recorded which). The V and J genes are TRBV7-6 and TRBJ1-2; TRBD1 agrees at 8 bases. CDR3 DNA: TGTGCCAGCAGTTTAGAGACGACAGGGGTGGGTGGCTACACCTTC. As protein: CASSLETTGVGGYTF.